The 25 T cell receptor beta chains in this list originate from one sample, sequenced in a study of patients and donors after allogeneic stem cell transplantation. TCRdb re-analysed the RT-PCR reads in MiXCR, keeping a single row per CDR3 protein. The repertoire holds fewer than 500,000 distinct CDR3 sequences, with about a sixth as singletons. The sample taken for sequencing was blood, either unsorted or a sorted T cell fraction (not recorded which). These TCRs come from a human donor who was either an allogeneic HSCT recipient or a stem cell or donor lymphocyte infusion donor (not recorded which). It is not recorded whose cells these are; they may come from a transplant donor.

The V gene is TRBV15, the J gene TRBJ2-2; D unresolved. The CDR3 consists of 13 residues. The germline V gene has CDR1 LNHNV and CDR2 YYDKDF (reference sequence). V lost 6 bases and J lost 4, with 9 bases in between. The CDR3 DNA sequence: TGTGCCACCAGGGTAGACGGCACCGGGGAGCTGTTTTTT. Translated: CATRVDGTGELFF. The complete variable domain, with remaining parts taken from reference TRBV15 and TRBJ2-2, reads DAMVIQNPRYQVTQFGKPVTLSCSQTLNHNVMYWYQQKSSQAPKLLFHYYDKDFNNEADTPDNFQSRRPNTSFCFLDIRSPGLGDTAMYLCATRVDGTGELFFGEGSRLTVL.

The DNA for the CDR3 is TGCAGCGGAGGGGGCCGGAACACTGAAGCTTTCTTT. Its protein product is CSGGGRNTEAFF. The V and J genes are TRBV29-1 and TRBJ1-1; 7 nucleotides line up with TRBD1. J lost 1 base, V lost 7 bases, and 3 bases had no gene match. The CDR3 loop spans 12 amino acids. CDR1 is SQVTM and CDR2 is ANQGSEA in the germline V gene. The variable domain in full, completed from reference TRBV29-1 and TRBJ1-1, reads SAVISQKPSRDICQRGTSLTIQCQVDSQVTMMFWYRQQPGQSLTLIATANQGSEATYESGFVIDKFPISRPNLTFSTLTVSNMSPEDSSIYLCSGGGRNTEAFFGQGTRLTVV.

This clonotype was observed a few times. The rearrangement joins TRBV6-4 to TRBJ1-1; D gene uncertain. Looked up from germline, CDR1 is MRHNA and CDR2 is SNTAGT. The germline V and J ends were trimmed by 6 bases and 1 base, with 15 bases remaining between them. The CDR3 runs to 15 residues. The CDR3, as DNA: TGTGCCAGCAGGCTCCTGGCCGATCCGAACACTGAAGCTTTCTTT. Its protein is CASRLLADPNTEAFF.

This clonotype was seen a few times. The chain combines TRBV5-1 with TRBJ2-1; TRBD2 agrees at 7 bases. The CDR3 spans 16 residues. The trim removed 4 bases at V and 2 bases at J, leaving 9 bases unmatched. Germline V CDR1 and CDR2: SGHRS, YFSETQ. CDR3 residues: CASSLDPSGAYNEQFF. Here the CDR3 DNA reads TGCGCCAGCAGCCTGGATCCTAGCGGAGCCTACAATGAGCAGTTCTTC.

This clonotype was picked up a small number of times. V and J are TRBV7-9 and TRBJ2-1; TRBD2 matches 7 bases. The J segment lost 3 bases and the V segment lost 5 bases, leaving 7 bases of the junction unmatched. The CDR3 extends over 15 amino acids. The germline V gene has CDR1 SEHNR and CDR2 FQNEAQ (reference sequence). The CDR3 sequence is CASSLLASGYNEQFF. The CDR3 DNA reads TGTGCCAGCAGCCTCCTGGCTAGCGGCTACAATGAGCAGTTCTTC. The variable domain in full, with the rest retrieved from reference TRBV7-9 and TRBJ2-1, is DTGVSQNPRHKITKRGQNVTFRCDPISEHNRLYWYRQTLGQGPEFLTYFQNEAQLEKSRLLSDRFSAERPKGSFSTLEIQRTEQGDSAMYLCASSLLASGYNEQFFGPGTRLTVL.

This clonotype was seen a handful of times. The rearrangement uses TRBV6-2 or TRBV6-3 and TRBJ2-7; 10 nucleotides align to TRBD1. The CDR3 totals 15 residues. Germline assignment: CDR1 MNHEY and CDR2 SVGEGT. The trim removed 2 bases at V and 2 bases at J, leaving 3 bases unmatched. DNA of the CDR3: TGTGCCAGCAGTTACCTGGGACAGGGGACCTACGAGCAGTACTTC. Its translation: CASSYLGQGTYEQYF.

J is TRBJ1-1 and V is TRBV3-1; D ambiguous. The CDR3 runs to 12 residues. Trimming shortened V by 1 base and J by 9 bases, and 9 bases separated the two germline ends. Per the germline V gene, CDR1 is LGHDT and CDR2 is YNNKEL (reference sequence). The CDR3 bases are TGTGCCAGCAGCCAAGTGACCTCCCAAGCTTTCTTT. Amino acid sequence: CASSQVTSQAFF.

The V call is TRBV5-1, the J call TRBJ2-6, with D possibly called TRBD1 or TRBD2 (5 bases each). V lost 4 bases to trimming and J lost 1 base, with 9 bases between them. This CDR3 has 15 amino acids. Germline CDR1 and CDR2: SGHRS and YFSETQ. The CDR3 loop reads CASSGGTSGANVLTF. CDR3 nucleotides: TGCGCCAGCAGCGGGGGAACTTCTGGGGCCAACGTCCTGACTTTC.

The gene calls are TRBV6-1 and TRBJ1-6; no clear D gene. Trimming left V 7 bases short and J 4 bases short, with 11 bases between. The length of the CDR3 is 14 residues. Germline CDR1 reads MNHNS; CDR2 reads SASEGT. The CDR3 spells CASKEDFYNSPLHF. The CDR3 DNA reads as TGTGCCAGCAAGGAAGATTTTTATAATTCACCCCTCCACTTT.

This clonotype was detected only a few times. CDR3 bases: TGTGCCAGCTTTCCGGGACAGGTGACCAAAAACATTCAGTACTTC. Protein: CASFPGQVTKNIQYF. The chain has TRBV14 and TRBJ2-4; the match to TRBD1 covers 8 bases. CDR3 size: 15 residues. Germline CDR1 and CDR2: SGHDN and FVKESK. Trimming at V came to 8 bases and at J to 2 bases, leaving 8 bases not matched to a gene. Based on the CDR3 plus reference TRBV14 and TRBJ2-4, the full variable domain is EAGVTQFPSHSVIEKGQTVTLRCDPISGHDNLYWYRRVMGKEIKFLLHFVKESKQDESGMPNNRFLAERTGGTYSTLKVQPAELEDSGVYFCASFPGQVTKNIQYFGAGTRLSVL.

This clonotype appeared a few times. The chain recombines TRBV7-3 with TRBJ2-7, with 8 bases matching TRBD2. With 5 bases clipped from V and 3 bases from J, the junction kept 9 bases outside the gene matches. Germline CDR1 is SGHTA and CDR2 is FQGTGA. The CDR3 length is 15 residues. CDR3 sequence reads: CASSPGAGGIYEQYF. The CDR3 DNA reads as TGTGCCAGCAGCCCAGGGGCGGGAGGCATCTACGAGCAGTACTTC.

V is TRBV11-2 and J is TRBJ1-1; D is undetermined. CDR3 length equals 12 residues. Germline CDR1 SGHAT, CDR2 FQNNGV. V was trimmed by 5 bases and J by 1 base, leaving 5 bases between them. In nucleotides, the CDR3 is TGTGCCAGCAGCAACGAGAACACTGAAGCTTTCTTT. It codes for CASSNENTEAFF.

The CDR3 here is CASSPSAGPMQGQPQHF. In DNA, the CDR3 is TGTGCCAGCAGTCCTTCGGCGGGGCCGATGCAGGGTCAGCCCCAGCATTTT. The chain carries TRBV12-3 or TRBV12-4 and TRBJ1-5; TRBD1 might be the D (5 bases). The CDR3 totals 17 residues. V lost 5 bases and J lost 6, with 23 bases in between.

This clonotype has ten or more counts. This chain uses TRBV15 with TRBJ2-3; D is unclear. The germline gives CDR1 LNHNV, CDR2 YYDKDF (reference sequence). V lost 3 bases and J lost 2, with 9 bases in between. This CDR3 is built from 14 residues. The CDR3 spells CATSSDTPTDTQYF. The CDR3 DNA reads TGTGCCACCAGCAGTGACACCCCCACAGATACGCAGTATTTT.

The sample holds many counts of this clonotype. This chain joins TRBV4-1 and TRBJ1-5; D is ambiguous. The CDR3 is 15 amino acids. The germline V gene has CDR1 MGHRA and CDR2 YSYEKL. V lost 0 bases and J 1 base, leaving 7 bases between the germline ends. CDR3 protein: CASSQDEGSNQPQHF. DNA of the CDR3: TGCGCCAGCAGCCAAGATGAAGGGAGCAATCAGCCCCAGCATTTT.

A few counts support this clonotype. This chain links TRBV9 with TRBJ2-3; the D gene is possibly TRBD2 (5 bases). The CDR3 covers 15 residues. The ends were cut back, 4 bases at V and 4 bases at J, with 16 bases in the middle. Looked up from germline, CDR1 is SGDLS and CDR2 is YYNGEE. The chain's CDR3 is CASSPSRGSADTQYF. For the CDR3, the DNA is TGTGCCAGCAGCCCCTCTCGAGGGTCGGCAGATACGCAGTATTTT.

The chain links TRBV4-2 to TRBJ1-1; D ambiguous. CDR3 length: 15 amino acids. Trimming took 1 base from V and 5 from J, leaving 14 bases between them. Germline lookup yields CDR1 LGHNA and CDR2 YNFKEQ. The CDR3 DNA reads as TGTGCCAGCAGCCAAGTCGCCCGAGGAGGAACTGAAGCTTTCTTT. Protein sequence: CASSQVARGGTEAFF.

The chain carries TRBV4-2 and TRBJ2-4; possibly TRBD2 for D (5 bases). The CDR3 spans 14 residues. Trimming cost V 0 bases and J 10 bases, with 13 bases left between them. Germline CDR1 reads LGHNA; CDR2 reads YNFKEQ. The CDR3 protein is CASSQEEAQRIQYF. The CDR3 DNA is TGTGCCAGCAGCCAAGAGGAGGCTCAGAGGATTCAGTACTTC.

The rearrangement links TRBV3-1 to TRBJ2-7; possibly TRBD1 for D (6 bases). This CDR3 is built from 12 residues. Germline CDR1 LGHDT, CDR2 YNNKEL (reference sequence). V was trimmed by 6 bases and J by 3 bases, leaving 9 bases between them. The CDR3 is CASSHRVYEQYF. CDR3 coding DNA: TGTGCCAGCAGTCACAGGGTCTACGAGCAGTACTTC.

The chain carries TRBV7-2 and TRBJ2-7; no reliable D call. Germline V gene sequence: CDR1 SGHTA, CDR2 FQGNSA. The V end was cut by 2 bases, the J end by 7 bases, with 15 bases between. The CDR3 loop spans 14 amino acids. The CDR3, as DNA: TGTGCCAGCAGCTTACGGATGGGATCGGTTGAGCAGTACTTC. Protein: CASSLRMGSVEQYF.

This chain links TRBV6-1 with TRBJ1-3; weak D call: TRBD1 (6 bases). V was pared by 5 bases and J by 0 bases, with 14 bases between. This CDR3 region has 16 residues. Germline-derived CDR1 and CDR2 are MNHNS and SASEGT. The CDR3 DNA follows: TGTGCCAGCAGTCCTTCGACGGGACACTCTGGAAACACCATATATTTT. Translating it yields CASSPSTGHSGNTIYF.

This sequence joins TRBV2 and TRBJ2-3; 8 bases agree with TRBD1. Unmatched junction bases numbered 11, after V lost 8 bases and J lost 4 bases. Germline V gives CDR1 SNHLY, CDR2 FYNNEI. The CDR3 runs 15 residues. Here the CDR3 reads CASFKTGADADTQYF. In DNA form, the CDR3 reads TGTGCCAGCTTCAAGACAGGGGCGGACGCAGATACGCAGTATTTT.

This clonotype was counted a few times. This CDR3 is CASSHKGQSTDTQYF. CDR3 DNA sequence: TGTGCCAGCAGCCACAAAGGACAGAGCACAGATACGCAGTATTTT. This rearrangement joins TRBV14 to TRBJ2-3; TRBD1 is a possible D gene (6 bases). V was cut by 3 bases and J by 0 bases, with 10 bases left in between. CDR3 length: 15 residues. Germline values: CDR1 SGHDN, CDR2 FVKESK.

The chain has TRBV27 and TRBJ2-3; 9 bases align to TRBD2. The CDR3 length is 15 residues. Trimming took 4 bases from V and 10 from J; bases not matched to a gene: 12. The V gene's germline CDR1 is MNHEY and CDR2 SMNVEV (reference sequence). The CDR3 reads CASSSRGLAGFAQYF. For the CDR3, the DNA is TGTGCCAGCAGTTCTAGGGGACTAGCCGGATTTGCGCAGTATTTT.

This clonotype was seen more than once but under ten times. As DNA, the CDR3 is TGTGCCAGCAGCCAAGTTTGGGGGGCAGTTGAGCAGTTCTTC. It is translated as CASSQVWGAVEQFF. The V and J genes are TRBV14 and TRBJ2-1; possibly TRBD1 or TRBD2 for D (6 bases each). Trimming removed 1 base at V and 9 bases at J, with 13 bases between. The CDR3 has 14 residues. The germline V gene encodes CDR1 SGHDN and CDR2 FVKESK.